A single T cell receptor (beta chain) is shown here with its context. This clonotype was recorded at least ten times. What antigen it recognizes has not been identified. Base qualities are not provided; no much larger clone lies one nucleotide away. The data are from a study of human T cells and chemical hapten exposure (dated by TCRdb to about 2021). About the full investigation: For sensitization, 2% DPC in acetone was applied to a roughly 2 cm by roughly 2 cm area of upper inner arm skin. Throughout the study period of around 24 weeks, patients also received therapeutic DPC doses to the scalp every week. Patch testing on the upper back used Finn chambers containing 0.01% DPC, with scoring done after 6 days according to International Contact Dermatitis Research Group standards. The mostly female patient cohort included alopecia areata with under or over 50% scalp involvement, alopecia totalis and alopecia universalis. Libraries were pooled for sequencing, and variation in per-sample TCR yields was attributed mainly to small differences in library volumes within the pool. The study tracked peripheral blood TCR repertoire changes in vivo during primary and secondary sensitization to the hapten diphenylcyclopropenone (DPC) in alopecia patients. Blood samples were taken from patients before sensitization (week 0) and at 2, 6 and about 24 weeks after DPC sensitization. For TCR sequencing, blood came from some 31 alopecia patients at anywhere from one to four time points (pre-sensitization, 2, 6 and 24 weeks).

The library came from RACE. Sequencing used a NextSeq 500. During library preparation, unique molecular identifiers were attached to individual cDNA molecules so that TCRs could be counted in a quantitative, reproducible way. Each blood RNA sample was used to sequence both TCR alpha and TCR beta chains. Per the authors' processing: Samples had a median of roughly 87,000 TCRs, with a range from roughly 20,000 to 690,600. V, J and CDR3 annotation of the TCR reads was carried out using the Decombinator software suite. Every sample was subsampled to the same number of TCRs (28,000) for the PS versus PT1 abundance plots. Expanded TCRs were defined as absent before sensitization and observed at least eight times at the 2-week time point. Clones were called with MiXCR by TCRdb after fastp trimmed the public reads at Q25, and only in-frame beta chains were retained. Records with the same CDR3 protein are collapsed into one entry carrying the most frequent genes and DNA. The V and J calls were not made by the authors but by TCRdb's processing. This sample gives 300,000 to 400,000 distinct CDR3 sequences in total; approximately 5.1% of them show up just once. The ten largest make up 2.6% of the sample.

The time point label on this specimen signifies: pre-sensitization, week 0. According to the study, the label for this sample's treatment or condition signals: therapeutic diphenylcyclopropenone sensitization with weekly scalp DPC. At every patch-test visit, the blood draw took place before the patch test was put on. To be eligible, patients had to be aged 18 to 70, diagnosed with alopecia and judged suitable for DPC therapy, while pregnant patients were excluded. Total RNA was extracted from unfractionated whole blood collected in Tempus Blood RNA tubes. V sheds 4 bases and J sheds 1 base, leaving 13 bases between their ends. CDR1 and CDR2 (MDHEN, SYDVKM) derive from the germline V gene. The CDR3 numbers 15 residues from cysteine through phenylalanine. Only the CDR3 DNA stays, 45 bases, in frame from base 1. Summary of the overall study and its limitations: Alopecia, a presumed autoimmune disease, was present in all patients, so the immune response of the patients might differ from that of healthy individuals. A positive correlation was found between the number of PT1 expanded TCRs and patch test score, with significance reached at thresholds 8, 16 and 32 but not 4. DPC sensitization did not change how many TCRs were above 1 in 1000 frequency, and no evidence was found of alterations in global repertoire structure. Significantly more large CDR3 similarity clusters were formed by expanded TCRs than by pre-sensitization or healthy control sets, consistent with antigen-driven responses. Repeated subsampling changed both the strength of the expansion versus patch-test correlation and the threshold at which that correlation became significant.

The source was whole blood, collected in connection with sensitization to the hapten diphenylcyclopropenone (DPC). The rearranged segments are TRBV28 and TRBJ2-5, with a tentative D gene TRBD2 over 6 matching bases. The sequence was collected from a woman aged 45-65 years with alopecia areata. Some clones in this sample may be carry-over from other donors' samples. The CDR3 corresponds to CASSSGVGGQETQYF. In nucleotides, the sequence is TGTGCCAGCAGTTCGGGAGTCGGGGGCCAAGAGACCCAGTACTTC.